The text below deals with one T cell receptor (beta chain). What it binds is unknown. It was with 60 Vbeta and 13 Jbeta primers that the PCR ran. This table comes from immunoSEQ multiplex PCR, and its TCRdb copy is limited to in-frame clones, with some not included. This repertoire shows approximately 130,000 clones, roughly 79% found once; its top ten account for about 3%. The V gene's germline CDR1 is SGHDT and CDR2 YYEEEE. The CDR3 totals 15 residues. Losses at the gene ends were 3 bases for V and 10 bases for J; bases not matched to a gene: 9. This sample is part of a study of cytomegalovirus exposure and HLA in healthy donors. Study-wide results and caveats: Association of roughly 17,000 TCR beta sequences with HLA alleles was found at 0.05 false discovery rate in a later analysis. For cytomegalovirus status, the classifier reportedly gave diagnoses with high specificity and sensitivity.

The receptor was derived from a man aged 25 to 45 in good health and CMV-seronegative. V usage is TRBV5-6 and J usage is TRBJ1-6, with 8 bases that match TRBD1. Sequences were obtained from PBMCs. CDR3 bases: TGTGCCAGCAGCTCACCGGGACAGGTCGGATCACCCCTCCACTTT. As protein: CASSSPGQVGSPLHF.